One sample yielded the 9 T cell receptor beta chains listed below, sequenced in a study of human CD8 memory T cell subsets (dated by TCRdb to 2018 to 2021). The sequencer listed for this sample is NextSeq 550. A Human TCR Profiling Kit was used to prepare UMI-labeled 5' RACE TCRbeta libraries. After reprocessing by TCRdb, each CDR3 protein sequence is one entry, and no DNA is given. The record for this sample contains 15,000 or so distinct CDR3 sequences. About 5.2% of the sample is held by the ten biggest clonotypes. Input material: CD8+ stem-like memory T cells (TSCM and TCM) sorted from PBMCs. This specimen's cell subset or site label, per the study, means: stem-like memory CD8 T cells (TSTEM), CCR7+ PD-1- TIGIT-. These TCRs come from a human donor in good health.

V gene TRBV7-9 combines with J gene TRBJ2-5; absent DNA, TCRdb's TRBD1 call cannot be checked. CDR3 size: 14 residues. Germline V gives CDR1 SEHNR, CDR2 FQNEAQ (reference sequence). The CDR3: CASSSGQGMETQYF.

V usage is TRBV7-2 and J usage is TRBJ2-2; the D call from TCRdb, TRBD2, cannot be confirmed without DNA. CDR1 SGHTA and CDR2 FQGNSA come from the germline V gene. The CDR3 length is 16 residues. The CDR3 here is CASSSTGTSNTGELFF.

The V and J genes are TRBV5-5 and TRBJ2-3; TCRdb's D gene call, TRBD1, goes unchecked for lack of DNA. The V gene's germline CDR1 is SGHKS and CDR2 YYEKEE (reference sequence). The CDR3 extends over 18 amino acids. CDR3 protein: CASSLFRDGTEGTDTQYF.

This rearrangement joins TRBV5-5 to TRBJ2-1; TCRdb selects TRBD1, and the lack of DNA leaves this call unchecked. Germline assignment: CDR1 SGHKS and CDR2 YYEKEE (reference sequence). The length of the CDR3 is 15 residues. CDR3 amino acids: CASSLPRGKSAEQFF.

The chain is built from TRBV7-9 and TRBJ2-3. The germline CDR1 and CDR2 sequences are SEHNR and FQNEAQ (reference sequence). The CDR3 totals 15 residues. The CDR3 sequence is CASSLALARTDTQYF.

CDR3: CASSLASGGTKSYEQYF. The V and J genes are TRBV7-9 and TRBJ2-7; TCRdb lists TRBD1, though no DNA is available to test this call. Germline assignment: CDR1 SEHNR and CDR2 FQNEAQ (reference sequence). CDR3 length equals 17 residues.

This rearrangement joins TRBV6-6 to TRBJ2-4. This CDR3 has 15 amino acids. Germline V gives CDR1 MNHNY, CDR2 SVGAGI (reference sequence). The CDR3 here is CASSYSRGTKNIQYF.

The chain combines TRBV10-3 with TRBJ2-5; with no DNA, the TCRdb D assignment of TRBD1 cannot be verified. The CDR3 loop spans 14 amino acids. Germline V CDR1 and CDR2: ENHRY, SYGVKD. CDR3 sequence: CAISERVRGETQYF.

The V call is TRBV28, the J call TRBJ1-6. Germline V gene lookup returns CDR1 MDHEN and CDR2 SYDVKM. The CDR3 has 16 residues. CDR3 region: CASNLPGLNYNSPLHF.